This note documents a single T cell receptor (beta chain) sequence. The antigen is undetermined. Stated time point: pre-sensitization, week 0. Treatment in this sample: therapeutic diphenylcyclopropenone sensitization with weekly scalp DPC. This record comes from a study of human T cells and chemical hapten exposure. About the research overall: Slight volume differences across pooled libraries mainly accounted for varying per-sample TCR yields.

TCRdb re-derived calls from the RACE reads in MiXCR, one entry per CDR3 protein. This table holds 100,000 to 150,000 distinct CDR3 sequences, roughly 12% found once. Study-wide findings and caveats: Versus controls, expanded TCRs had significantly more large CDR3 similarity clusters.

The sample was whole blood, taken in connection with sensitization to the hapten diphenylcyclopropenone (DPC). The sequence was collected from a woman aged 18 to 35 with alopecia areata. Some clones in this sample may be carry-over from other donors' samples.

The DNA for the CDR3 is TGCGCCATCCGGACTCTCAATGAGCAGTTCTTC. It yields the protein CAIRTLNEQFF. This sequence joins TRBV10-2 and TRBJ2-1, with D possibly TRBD2 on 5 matching bases. The germline V gene encodes CDR1 WSHSY and CDR2 SAAADI. The CDR3 is 11 residues long. V gave up 10 bases and J gave up 6 bases, with 10 bases separating them.